A selection of T cell receptor beta chains follows, all from one sample in a study of T cells in Graves' hyperthyroidism and ophthalmopathy. One entry per CDR3 protein, called by TCRdb with MiXCR from the multiplex PCR reads. Of around 450,000 distinct CDR3 sequences listed, 12% to 15% are singletons. Sequenced sample: blood. All receptors derive from a young woman with Graves' hyperthyroidism. CDR3s include the opening cysteine and the closing phenylalanine or tryptophan. A D gene is named only where the DNA matches it firmly. Expanded clones are given a class, and other clones once, few, many or no size at all.

>TRBJ2-7|NA|TRBV4-3|TRBD2
TGCGCCAGCAGCCAAGAGTGGACTGCCGGGACTAGCTCCTACGAGCAGTACTTC
CASSQEWTAGTSSYEQYF
>TRBJ1-1|many|TRBV3-1|NA
TGTGCCAGCAGCCAAGCAGGGTCGAACACTGAAGCTTTCTTT
CASSQAGSNTEAFF
>TRBJ2-5|NA|TRBV29-1|NA
TGCAGCGTTGGCCTGAAGCAAGAGACCCAGTACTTC
CSVGLKQETQYF
>TRBJ1-1|many|TRBV30|NA
TGTGCCTACGACAGGACGGGCACTGAAGCTTTCTTT
CAYDRTGTEAFF
>TRBJ2-3|many|TRBV7-3|TRBD2
TGTGCCAGCAGCTCTTTAGCGGGAGGCGCAGATACGCAGTATTTT
CASSSLAGGADTQYF
>TRBJ2-7|many|TRBV27|TRBD1
TGTGCCAGCAGTCCCACCGGGACAGGGGCCTACGAGCAGTACTTC
CASSPTGTGAYEQYF
>TRBJ2-1|many|TRBV27|NA
TGTGCCAGCAGTGTATCTAGTAACGGCTACAATGAGCAGTTCTTC
CASSVSSNGYNEQFF
>TRBJ2-7|many|TRBV28|NA
TGTGCCAGCAGTTTATCCCCCACAACCTACGAGCAGTACTTC
CASSLSPTTYEQYF
>TRBJ2-5|many|TRBV30|NA
TGTGCCTGGAGTGTTGACTTTGAGACGGAGACCCAGTACTTC
CAWSVDFETETQYF
>TRBJ1-2|NA|TRBV20-1|NA
TGCAGTGCCCCCCCCCGGGGGGGCGATCACTATGGCTACACCTTC
CSAPPRGGDHYGYTF
>TRBJ2-3|many|TRBV29-1|TRBD2
TGCAGCGTGGGGGGGACTAGCGGGCATACGCAGTATTTT
CSVGGTSGHTQYF
>TRBJ2-2|many|TRBV12-5|NA
TGTGCTAGTGCCACGGGCAGATCGAACACCGGGGAGCTGTTTTTT
CASATGRSNTGELFF
>TRBJ2-1|NA|TRBV7-9|TRBD2
TGTGCCAGCATGACCCCGGGGGGAAATGAGCAGTTCTTC
CASMTPGGNEQFF
>TRBJ1-2|many|TRBV24-1|NA
TGTGCCACCAGGGACGGGACACTGTATGGCTACACCTTC
CATRDGTLYGYTF
>TRBJ2-1|many|TRBV28|TRBD2
TGTGCCAGCAGCACCGTCGGACTAGAGGGATTTGAGCAGTTCTTC
CASSTVGLEGFEQFF
>TRBJ1-1|NA|TRBV20-1|TRBD1
TGCAGTGCTAAGACAGGGGCTCTGAACACTGAAGCTTTCTTT
CSAKTGALNTEAFF
>TRBJ1-1|many|TRBV29-1|NA
TGCAGCGTTGACCGGTTGCGGGGCTCGAACACTGAAGCTTTCTTT
CSVDRLRGSNTEAFF
>TRBJ2-1|NA|TRBV11-3|NA
TGTGCCTCGGGGGCGAGCTCCTACAATGAGCAGTTCTTC
CASGASSYNEQFF
>TRBJ2-1|NA|TRBV12-3/TRBV12-4|TRBD1
TGTGCCAGCAGTTTAGTCGGGACAGGGGGCGATGAGCAGTTCTTC
CASSLVGTGGDEQFF
>TRBJ1-1|NA|TRBV10-2|TRBD1
TGCGCCAGCATCGACAGGGGGATCGACACTGAAGCTTTCTTT
CASIDRGIDTEAFF
>TRBJ2-7|NA|TRBV12-5|NA
TGTGCTAGTGGTTTGGTGGTAGGTGGGGCCTACGAGCAGTACTTC
CASGLVVGGAYEQYF
>TRBJ2-2|NA|TRBV9|TRBD2
TGTGCCAGCAGCCACGCCCGGGCTAGCGGGGAGAACACCGGGGAGCTGTTTTTT
CASSHARASGENTGELFF